This T cell receptor beta chain was identified in a study of primary melanoma T cells and metastatic recurrence (TCRdb year 2020). For context, the study as a whole: A total of approximately 180 primary melanomas made up the cohort, all of stage T2 to T4 and more than 1 mm thick. Whether T-cell fraction and T-cell repertoire clonality in primary melanoma tumors predicted patient outcome was tested in the study. The T-cell fraction measured by TCR beta sequencing was compared against progression-free survival as the clinical outcome. The sequencing-derived T-cell fraction was compared with histopathological grading of tumor-infiltrating lymphocytes.

With respect to this clone: It lacks a known antigen. Qualities for individual bases were not recorded, and no much larger clone is one base off.

Library construction relied on the immunoSEQ multiplex PCR assay. Primary melanoma tumor tissue underwent high-throughput sequencing of the T-cell receptor beta chain. The paper's processing steps were these. TCRB CDR3 sharing between samples and the distribution of insertions and deletions were included in the repertoire analyses. A gradient-boosted model ranked how well the T-cell fraction predicted outcome compared with histopathological variables. In its TCRdb copy, this immuneACCESS table keeps in-frame sequences only and misses some clones. Where compared with another copy, unresolved V genes explain less than half of these, and the others have no known cause. V and J calls and clone size are copied from that table; D and trimming were computed from the DNA. In this sample the table shows around 640 clones, about 92% of which occur a single time. The ten largest account for 22% of the sample.

The primary melanoma of each patient had been surgically resected and was considered potentially curable but at risk of metastatic recurrence. Points the paper makes about the study in general: Progression-free survival was reportedly predicted by the tumor T-cell fraction independently of age, mitotic rate, ulceration and thickness. The authors presented an effective T-cell-mediated antitumor response in primary melanoma only as a suggestion and not as a demonstrated mechanism. Adding T-cell fraction to tumor thickness reportedly improved progression-free survival prediction more than adding any other histopathological variable. Regardless of nodal disease, mitotic rate or ulceration status, a T-cell fraction above 20% appeared to be protective.

According to the germline V gene, CDR1 reads MNHGY and CDR2 reads SAAAGT. The V end loses 0 bases and the J end loses 2 bases, and a stretch of 4 bases separates them. The CDR3 holds 14 amino acids from the cysteine to the phenylalanine. Only CDR3 DNA is held: 42 bases, read in frame from base 1. The sample comprised melanoma tumor tissue. Rearrangement joined TRBV6-8 to TRBJ2-2; the D gene cannot be named for sure. The sequence was collected from a human donor with melanoma. Here is the DNA: TGTGCCAGCAGTTACTCGGACAACACCGGGGAGCTGTTTTTT. It specifies CASSYSDNTGELFF.